Listed here is a single TCR beta chain. 13 Jbeta primers and 60 Vbeta primers were used for the PCR. TCRdb keeps only in-frame clones here, not all; method: immunoSEQ multiplex PCR. The sample lists tens of thousands of clones, around 80% occurring once. V lost 0 bases and J lost 2, with 15 bases in between. CDR1 and CDR2 from the germline V gene are SGHRS and YFSETQ. This CDR3 has 16 amino acids. This entry comes from a study of cytomegalovirus exposure and HLA in healthy donors. The sequence derives from a man aged 25-45 years in good health and CMV-seronegative. The rearrangement uses TRBV5-1 and TRBJ2-7; a possible D gene is TRBD1 (5 bases). The sample consisted of PBMCs. The CDR3 spells CASSLEVGRAAYEQYF. The CDR3 bases are TGCGCCAGCAGCTTGGAAGTGGGCAGGGCTGCCTACGAGCAGTACTTC.